The T cell receptor (beta chain) under discussion was sequenced for a study of Tregs in tolerant kidney transplant recipients. Findings of the study overall: Tregs expanded with activated donor B cells seemed most donor-specific. Validation in larger populations is needed because few patients were studied.

Germline V lookup: CDR1 ENHRY, CDR2 SYGVKD. The CDR3 is 14 amino acids. J was trimmed by 5 bases and V by 6 bases; bases with no gene match: 5. Notes on this clone: What it binds is unknown.

Data came from immunoSEQ multiplex PCR; TCRdb stores just in-frame clones and leaves some out. The data show roughly 49,000 clones, around 90% seen once. The genes are TRBV10-3 and TRBJ2-5, with 11 bases identical to TRBD2. Sequenced input: Tregs from blood. The sequence was obtained from a human donor in good health. DNA of the CDR3: TGTGCCATCAGGCAGACTAGCGGGGCGGAGACCCAGTACTTC. Protein product: CAIRQTSGAETQYF.